Listed here are 17 T cell receptor beta chains from one sample, sequenced in a study of T cell responses to AZD1222 COVID-19 vaccine. Method: immunoSEQ multiplex PCR; TCRdb's copy keeps in-frame clones and lacks some. The sample consists of 75,000 to 100,000 clones, 89% of them appearing once. The sample was peripheral blood, taken on day 0 of AZD1222 vaccination. The origin of the receptors is an adult in good health.

The V call is TRBV29-1, the J call TRBJ2-7; no reliable D call. This CDR3 spans 12 amino acids. The germline CDR1 and CDR2 sequences are SQVTM and ANQGSEA. V was shortened by 4 bases and J by 2 bases, with 9 bases between the two germline ends. CDR3 region: CSVGAAAYEQYF. CDR3 DNA sequence: TGCAGCGTTGGGGCGGCCGCCTACGAGCAGTACTTC.

This clone was detected only once. The chain carries TRBV6-5 and TRBJ1-4, with no clear D. Germline values: CDR1 MNHEY, CDR2 SVGAGI. Trimming pared 0 bases from V and 0 bases from J, leaving 5 bases between. This CDR3 comprises 15 residues. CDR3 region: CASSYSGPTNEKLFF. The CDR3 DNA sequence: TGTGCCAGCAGTTACTCGGGCCCAACTAATGAAAAACTGTTTTTT.

The V call is TRBV18, the J call TRBJ2-7; D might be TRBD1 or TRBD2, each matching 5 bases. The CDR3 is made up of 15 amino acids. The germline V gene encodes CDR1 KGHSH and CDR2 LQKENI. V was shortened by 5 bases and J by 4 bases, with 18 bases between the two germline ends. The CDR3 loop reads CASSVSGTSSYEQYF. The CDR3 DNA sequence: TGTGCCAGCTCAGTCTCCGGGACGAGTTCTTACGAGCAGTACTTC.

The gene calls are TRBV10-3 and TRBJ1-1; the D gene is possibly TRBD1 (6 bases). The CDR3 covers 17 residues. Germline CDR1 ENHRY, CDR2 SYGVKD. V lost 2 bases and J lost 4, with 20 bases in between. CDR3 DNA: TGTGCCATCAGTGAGCCCGCGTACGACAGGAGAGGCACTGAAGCTTTCTTT. Its protein product is CAISEPAYDRRGTEAFF.

The rearrangement uses TRBV4-3 and TRBJ1-1; possibly TRBD1 for D (6 bases). Trimming left V 1 base short and J 11 bases short, with 8 bases between. From germline, CDR1 is LGHNA and CDR2 YSLEER. The CDR3 is 11 amino acids. The CDR3 sequence is CASSQVTGAFF. CDR3 bases: TGCGCCAGCAGCCAAGTCACAGGGGCTTTCTTT.

Concerning this clone itself: Additional DNA sequences in this sample encode the identical CDR3. The V call is TRBV5-8, the J call TRBJ2-3; no reliable D call. The CDR3 is 12 residues long. Trimming cost V 1 base and J 4 bases, with 4 bases left between them. CDR1 and CDR2 from the germline V gene are SGHTS and YDEGEE. CDR3 sequence (DNA): TGTGCCAGCAGCTTGAGAGCAGATACGCAGTATTTT. Its translation is CASSLRADTQYF.

The genes are TRBV7-2 and TRBJ1-1; tentatively, D is TRBD1 (6 bases). Germline V gene data show CDR1 as SGHTA and CDR2 as FQGNSA. This CDR3 is built from 14 residues. V was shortened by 5 bases and J by 3 bases, with 13 bases between the two germline ends. CDR3 sequence reads: CASSPGQWDTEAFF. The CDR3 DNA sequence: TGTGCCAGCAGCCCCGGACAGTGGGACACTGAAGCTTTCTTT.

Of note for this clone: The same CDR3 arises from other DNA sequences in this sample as well. The J gene is TRBJ2-7, the V gene TRBV7-2; 9 nucleotides align to TRBD1. The germline CDR1 and CDR2 sequences are SGHTA and FQGNSA. Losses at the gene ends were 1 base for V and 2 bases for J; bases not matched to a gene: 0. This CDR3 is built from 14 residues. CDR3 residues: CASSLGQGAYEQYF. The CDR3 coding sequence is TGTGCCAGCAGCTTAGGACAGGGGGCCTACGAGCAGTACTTC.

The chain couples TRBV12-5 to TRBJ2-1; maybe TRBD2 (5 bases). Trimming took 7 bases from V and 7 from J, leaving 17 bases between them. Looked up from germline, CDR1 is LGHNT and CDR2 is FRNRAP. The CDR3 spans 14 residues. The CDR3 nucleotides are TGTGCTAGTGACCCGGGGTACCCTAGGAATGAGCAGTTCTTC. Translation gives CASDPGYPRNEQFF.

CDR3 DNA sequence: TGTGCCAGCAGTTACAGGGCGTATCAGCCCCAGCATTTT. This codes for CASSYRAYQPQHF. The chain recombines TRBV6-5 with TRBJ1-5; the D is unclear. The CDR3 sequence is 13 residues long. Trimming shortened V by 2 bases and J by 5 bases, and 7 bases separated the two germline ends. Germline V gene sequence: CDR1 MNHEY, CDR2 SVGAGI.

This sequence joins TRBV7-8 and TRBJ2-7; D perhaps matches TRBD2 (5 bases). Germline CDR1 is SGHVS and CDR2 is FQNEAQ. CDR3 length: 14 amino acids. Trimming took off 5 bases at V and 7 bases at J, with 18 bases between the two ends. The CDR3 loop is CASSPTDRRREQYF. The CDR3 nucleotides are TGTGCCAGCAGCCCGACTGACCGGAGGAGGGAGCAGTACTTC.

This clone was seen only a few times. The chain joins TRBV25-1 to TRBJ1-5, with D uncertain. The CDR3 is 12 residues long. V shed 5 bases and J shed 2 bases, with 4 bases lying between them. Germline loops: CDR1 MGHDK, CDR2 SYGVNS. The CDR3 sequence: CASSWGNQPQHF. CDR3 DNA sequence: TGTGCCAGCAGTTGGGGCAATCAGCCCCAGCATTTT.

V and J are TRBV27 and TRBJ1-1; tentative D call: TRBD1 (5 bases). Trimming took 3 bases from V and 6 from J, leaving 20 bases between them. Germline V lookup: CDR1 MNHEY, CDR2 SMNVEV (reference sequence). CDR3 length: 16 residues. The CDR3 nucleotides read TGTGCCAGCAGTTTTGAGCGGCGGGGGAGCATCCCTGAAGCTTTCTTT. This translates into CASSFERRGSIPEAFF.

This chain links TRBV18 with TRBJ1-5; D might be TRBD1 (6 bases). The CDR3 is 16 residues long. V was pared by 3 bases and J by 4 bases, with 16 bases between. CDR1 is KGHSH and CDR2 is LQKENI in the germline V gene. The CDR3 DNA reads as TGTGCCAGCTCACCGGCGGGGGGGCAAGGAAATCAGCCCCAGCATTTT. It is translated as CASSPAGGQGNQPQHF.

The chain recombines TRBV6-5 with TRBJ1-2, with D perhaps matching TRBD1 (6 bases). The CDR3 loop spans 13 amino acids. Germline V gene data show CDR1 as MNHEY and CDR2 as SVGAGI. V lost 6 bases and J 8 bases, leaving 16 bases between the germline ends. CDR3 DNA: TGTGCCAGCAGCAGCCAGACAGGTAGCGGCTACACCTTC. Its protein product is CASSSQTGSGYTF.

This clone was observed a single time. The chain uses TRBV7-2 and TRBJ2-7; 10 bases agree with TRBD2. Trimming cost V 3 bases and J 7 bases; bases outside gene matches: 9. Germline V gene lookup returns CDR1 SGHTA and CDR2 FQGNSA. The length of the CDR3 is 15 residues. The CDR3: CASSFVSGGAKEQYF. CDR3 nucleotide sequence: TGTGCCAGCAGCTTTGTGAGCGGGGGGGCCAAGGAGCAGTACTTC.

This chain connects TRBV3-1 (or the pseudogene TRBV3-2) to TRBJ2-2; TRBD2 matches 10 bases. The CDR3 sequence is 16 residues long. V trimming: 3 bases; J trimming: 7 bases; junction bases outside the gene matches: 8. The germline CDR1 and CDR2 sequences are LGHDT and YNNKEL (reference sequence). The CDR3 sequence: CASSQTSGWGSGELFF. The CDR3 DNA is TGTGCCAGCAGCCAGACTAGCGGGTGGGGTAGCGGGGAGCTGTTTTTT.